A single sample is the source of the 11 T cell receptor beta chains below, sequenced in a study of Graves' ophthalmopathy and Graves' hyperthyroidism. RNA transcripts yielded amplified TCR beta CDR3 regions. HTBI primers served in a first-round RT-PCR, which a second-round multiplex PCR followed. TCRdb reanalysed the multiplex PCR reads using MiXCR and keeps one entry per CDR3 protein. The sample consists of fewer than 600,000 distinct CDR3 sequences, 13% to 15% of them appearing once. The sample taken for sequencing was blood. The source is a woman aged 30 to 39 with Graves' ophthalmopathy.

Regarding this clonotype: This sequence may be a read error, since a much larger clone differs from it by one base. V gene TRBV20-1 combines with J gene TRBJ1-6, with a possible D match to TRBD1 (5 bases). This CDR3 contains 15 residues. Germline V lookup: CDR1 DFQATT, CDR2 SNEGSKA (reference sequence). The CDR3 bases are TGCAGTGCTAGGGCGGGGCCGCAGATTAATTCACACCTCCACTTT. It is translated as CSARAGPQINSHLHF.

This clonotype has ten or more counts. The chain carries TRBV29-1 and TRBJ1-2, with 10 bases fitting TRBD1. CDR1 SQVTM and CDR2 ANQGSEA come from the germline V gene. The V segment lost 1 base and the J segment 7 bases; nucleotides outside the gene matches: 3. The CDR3 loop spans 13 amino acids. CDR3 nucleotides: TGCAGCGTTGAAGGACAGGGGGCTATTGGCTACACCTTC. Its translation is CSVEGQGAIGYTF.

V and J are TRBV9 and TRBJ1-2; possible D gene TRBD1, 6 bases. Germline loops: CDR1 SGDLS, CDR2 YYNGEE. This CDR3 has 17 amino acids. V was trimmed by 3 bases and J by 3 bases, leaving 21 bases between them. The CDR3 loop reads CASSGPGHLYGDYGYTF. The CDR3 nucleotides are TGTGCCAGCAGCGGACCGGGACACTTATACGGGGACTATGGCTACACCTTC. Combining the CDR3 with reference TRBV9 and TRBJ1-2 gives the whole variable domain DSGVTQTPKHLITATGQRVTLRCSPRSGDLSVYWYQQSLDQGLQFLIQYYNGEERAKGNILERFSAQQFPDLHSELNLSSLELGDSALYFCASSGPGHLYGDYGYTFGSGTRLTVV.

The J gene is TRBJ1-2, the V gene TRBV7-9; 7 bases fit TRBD1. The CDR3 has 15 residues. The germline CDR1 and CDR2 sequences are SEHNR and FQNEAQ (reference sequence). J lost 7 bases, V lost 3 bases, and 11 bases had no gene match. The CDR3 sequence: CASSLIGTSGGGYTF. CDR3 nucleotide sequence: TGTGCCAGCAGCTTGATCGGGACCTCAGGGGGTGGCTACACCTTC. Based on the CDR3 plus reference TRBV7-9 and TRBJ1-2, the full variable domain is DTGVSQNPRHKITKRGQNVTFRCDPISEHNRLYWYRQTLGQGPEFLTYFQNEAQLEKSRLLSDRFSAERPKGSFSTLEIQRTEQGDSAMYLCASSLIGTSGGGYTFGSGTRLTVV.

With regard to this clonotype: A much larger clone sits a single nucleotide away, making a read error possible. This chain connects TRBV18 to TRBJ1-3; 7 bases fit TRBD1. CDR1 is KGHSH and CDR2 is LQKENI in the germline V gene. This CDR3 is built from 15 residues. V trimming: 1 base; J trimming: 6 bases; junction bases outside the gene matches: 6. The CDR3 is CASSPQGAGVNTIYF. The DNA for the CDR3 is TGTGCCAGCTCACCACAGGGGGCCGGAGTAAACACCATATATTTT.

This clonotype showed up many times. The chain employs TRBV6-2 or TRBV6-3 and TRBJ2-7; 9 bases fit TRBD1. The CDR3 consists of 17 residues. The ends lost 2 bases at V and 0 bases at J; junction bases unmatched: 8. Germline CDR1 is MNHEY and CDR2 is SVGEGT. The CDR3: CASSYQTGTGTSYEQYF. CDR3 in DNA: TGTGCCAGCAGTTACCAAACCGGGACAGGGACCTCCTACGAGCAGTACTTC.

There are many counts of this clonotype. The chain combines TRBV27 with TRBJ1-1, with D possibly TRBD1 on 5 matching bases. There are 12 residues in the CDR3. Per the germline V gene, CDR1 is MNHEY and CDR2 is SMNVEV (reference sequence). Trimming pared 5 bases from V and 6 bases from J, leaving 10 bases between. The CDR3 bases are TGTGCCAGCAGTGGGGCGACGGCTGAAGCTTTCTTT. Translating gives CASSGATAEAFF.

This clonotype was observed at least ten times. The chain is built from TRBV7-9 and TRBJ1-2; 9 bases are shared with TRBD1. The V and J ends lost 5 bases and 3 bases, in that order; junction bases with no gene match: 7. Germline V CDR1 and CDR2: SEHNR, FQNEAQ (reference sequence). This CDR3 comprises 15 residues. CDR3 DNA sequence: TGTGCCAGCAGCATGTCAACAGGGGGCGACTATGGCTACACCTTC. Translated: CASSMSTGGDYGYTF.

This clonotype has ten or more counts. The chain uses TRBV28 and TRBJ1-5, with a tentative D call TRBD1 (5 bases). The germline CDR1 and CDR2 sequences are MDHEN and SYDVKM. Trimming left V 2 bases short and J 5 bases short, with 19 bases between. This CDR3 is built from 17 residues. As DNA, the CDR3 is TGTGCCAGCAGTTTAAGTAAAGGACTGCGGGGCTATCAGCCCCAGCATTTT. Translation gives CASSLSKGLRGYQPQHF. Based on the CDR3 plus reference TRBV28 and TRBJ1-5, the full variable domain is DVKVTQSSRYLVKRTGEKVFLECVQDMDHENMFWYRQDPGLGLRLIYFSYDVKMKEKGDIPEGYSVSREKKERFSLILESASTNQTSMYLCASSLSKGLRGYQPQHFGDGTRLSIL.

This clonotype has at least ten counts. The gene calls are TRBV12-3 or TRBV12-4 and TRBJ2-7; 7 bases align to TRBD2. With V trimmed by 9 bases and J by 1 base, 12 bases remained unmatched. The CDR3 length is 15 residues. The CDR3 reads CASTPSSGDSYEQYF. In nucleotides, the CDR3 is TGTGCCAGTACCCCTTCGAGCGGGGATTCCTACGAGCAGTACTTC.

The chain joins TRBV6-5 to TRBJ2-5, with no clear D. Trimming took 2 bases from V and 0 from J, leaving 10 bases between them. Germline V CDR1 and CDR2: MNHEY, SVGAGI. CDR3 size: 15 residues. CDR3 sequence reads: CASSYGVTYQETQYF. The CDR3 coding sequence is TGTGCCAGCAGTTACGGGGTCACGTACCAAGAGACCCAGTACTTC.